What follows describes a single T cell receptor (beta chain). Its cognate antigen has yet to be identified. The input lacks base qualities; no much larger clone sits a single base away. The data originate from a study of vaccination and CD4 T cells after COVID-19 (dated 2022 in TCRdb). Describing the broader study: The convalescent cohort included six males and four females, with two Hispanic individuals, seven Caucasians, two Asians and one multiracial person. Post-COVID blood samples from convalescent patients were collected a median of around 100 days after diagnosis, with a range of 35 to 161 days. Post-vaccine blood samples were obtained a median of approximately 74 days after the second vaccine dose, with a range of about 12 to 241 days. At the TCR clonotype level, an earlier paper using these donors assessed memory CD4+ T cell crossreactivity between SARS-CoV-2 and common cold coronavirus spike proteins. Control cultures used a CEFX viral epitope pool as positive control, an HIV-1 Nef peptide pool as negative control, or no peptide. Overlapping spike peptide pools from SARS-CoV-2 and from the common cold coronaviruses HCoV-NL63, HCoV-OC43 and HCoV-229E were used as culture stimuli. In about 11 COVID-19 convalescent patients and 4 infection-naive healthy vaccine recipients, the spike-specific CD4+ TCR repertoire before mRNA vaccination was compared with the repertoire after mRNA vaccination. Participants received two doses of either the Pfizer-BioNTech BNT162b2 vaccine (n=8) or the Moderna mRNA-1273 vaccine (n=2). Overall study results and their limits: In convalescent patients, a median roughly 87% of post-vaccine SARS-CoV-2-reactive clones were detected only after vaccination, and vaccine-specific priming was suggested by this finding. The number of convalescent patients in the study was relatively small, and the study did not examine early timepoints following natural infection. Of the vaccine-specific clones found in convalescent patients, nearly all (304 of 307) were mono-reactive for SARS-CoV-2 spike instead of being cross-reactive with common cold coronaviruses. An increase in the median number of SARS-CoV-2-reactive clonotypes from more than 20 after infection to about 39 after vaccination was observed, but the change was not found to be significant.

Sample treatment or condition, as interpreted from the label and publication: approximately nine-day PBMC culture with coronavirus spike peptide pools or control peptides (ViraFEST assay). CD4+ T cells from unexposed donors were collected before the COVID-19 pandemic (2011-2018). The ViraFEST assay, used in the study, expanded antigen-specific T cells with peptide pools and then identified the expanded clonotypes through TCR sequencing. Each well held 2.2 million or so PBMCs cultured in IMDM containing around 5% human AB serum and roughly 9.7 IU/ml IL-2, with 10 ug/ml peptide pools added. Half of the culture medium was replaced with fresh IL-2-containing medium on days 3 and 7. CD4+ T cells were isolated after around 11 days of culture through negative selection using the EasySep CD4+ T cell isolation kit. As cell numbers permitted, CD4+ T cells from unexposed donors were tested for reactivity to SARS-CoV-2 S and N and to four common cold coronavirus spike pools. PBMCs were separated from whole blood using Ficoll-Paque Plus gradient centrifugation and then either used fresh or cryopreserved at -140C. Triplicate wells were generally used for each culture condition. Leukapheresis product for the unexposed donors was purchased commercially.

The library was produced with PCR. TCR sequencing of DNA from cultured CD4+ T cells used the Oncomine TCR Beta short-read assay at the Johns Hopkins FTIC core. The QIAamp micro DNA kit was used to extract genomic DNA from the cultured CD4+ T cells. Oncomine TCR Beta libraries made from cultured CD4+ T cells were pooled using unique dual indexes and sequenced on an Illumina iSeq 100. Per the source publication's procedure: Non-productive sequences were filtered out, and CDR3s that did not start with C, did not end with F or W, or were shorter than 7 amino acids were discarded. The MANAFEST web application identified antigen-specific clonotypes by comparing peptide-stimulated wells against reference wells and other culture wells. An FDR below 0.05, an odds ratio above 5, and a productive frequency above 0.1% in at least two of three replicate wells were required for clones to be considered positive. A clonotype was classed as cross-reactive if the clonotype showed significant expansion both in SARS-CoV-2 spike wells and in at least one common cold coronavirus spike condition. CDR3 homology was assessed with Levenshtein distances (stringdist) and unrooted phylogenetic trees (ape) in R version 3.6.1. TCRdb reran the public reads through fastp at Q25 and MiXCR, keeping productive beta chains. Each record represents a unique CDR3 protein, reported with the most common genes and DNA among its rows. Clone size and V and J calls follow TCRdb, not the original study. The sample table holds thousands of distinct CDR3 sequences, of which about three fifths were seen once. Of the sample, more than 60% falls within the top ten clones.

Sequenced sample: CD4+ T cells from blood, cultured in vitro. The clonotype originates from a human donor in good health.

The CDR3 loop reads CASSPGAGGGPDTQYF. The DNA sequence is TGTGCCAGCAGCCCGGGAGCGGGAGGGGGGCCAGATACGCAGTATTTT. The receptor chain draws on TRBV5-4 and TRBJ2-3; TRBD2 lines up with 10 middle nucleotides. Via the germline V gene (reference sequence), CDR1 is SGHNT and CDR2 YYREEE. Spanning cysteine to phenylalanine, the CDR3 consists of 16 amino acids. Of the read, only the CDR3 DNA is kept; its 48 bases are in frame from base 1. Compared with germline, V lacks 4 bases and J lacks 4 bases; bases without a gene match: 9.